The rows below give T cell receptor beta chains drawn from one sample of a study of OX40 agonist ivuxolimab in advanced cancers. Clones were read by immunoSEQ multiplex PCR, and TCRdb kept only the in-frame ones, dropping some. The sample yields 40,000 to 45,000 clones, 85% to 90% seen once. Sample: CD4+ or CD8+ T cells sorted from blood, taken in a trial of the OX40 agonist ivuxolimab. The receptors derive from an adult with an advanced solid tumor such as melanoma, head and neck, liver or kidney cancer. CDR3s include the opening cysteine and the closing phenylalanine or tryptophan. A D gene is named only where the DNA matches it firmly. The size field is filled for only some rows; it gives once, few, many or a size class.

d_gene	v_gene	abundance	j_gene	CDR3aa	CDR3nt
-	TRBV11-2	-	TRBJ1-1	CASGGWPSNTEAFF	TGTGCCAGCGGGGGGTGGCCCTCGAACACTGAAGCTTTCTTT
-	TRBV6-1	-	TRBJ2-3	CASSENVGGNVDTQYF	TGTGCCAGCAGTGAAAATGTGGGGGGAAACGTAGATACGCAGTATTTT
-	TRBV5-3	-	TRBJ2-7	CARSGGPLMYEQYF	TGTGCCAGAAGCGGGGGGCCCCTGATGTACGAGCAGTACTTC
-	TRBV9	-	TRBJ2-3	CASSANPSTDTQYF	TGTGCCAGCAGCGCGAACCCTAGCACAGATACGCAGTATTTT
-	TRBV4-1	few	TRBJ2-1	CASSQEGSAAYNEQFF	TGCGCCAGCAGCCAAGAGGGTTCTGCAGCATACAATGAGCAGTTCTTC
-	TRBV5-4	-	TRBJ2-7	CASSRSGGVSYEQYF	TGTGCCAGCAGCCGTAGTGGCGGCGTATCGTACGAGCAGTACTTC
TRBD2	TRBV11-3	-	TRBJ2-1	CASSSLAGGNEQFF	TGTGCCAGCAGCTCCTTAGCGGGAGGGAATGAGCAGTTCTTC
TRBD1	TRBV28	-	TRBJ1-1	CASSFSLTGGRGEAFF	TGTGCCAGCAGTTTCTCCTTGACAGGGGGCAGGGGTGAAGCTTTCTTT
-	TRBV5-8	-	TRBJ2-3	CASSPGGVTGDTQYF	TGTGCCAGCAGCCCAGGTGGGGTTACCGGGGATACGCAGTATTTT
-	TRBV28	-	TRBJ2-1	CASSSLHTIYNEQFF	TGTGCCAGCAGCTCACTTCATACTATATACAATGAGCAGTTCTTC
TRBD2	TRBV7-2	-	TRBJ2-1	CASSLKAGAHNEQFF	TGTGCCAGCAGCTTGAAAGCGGGAGCCCACAATGAGCAGTTCTTC
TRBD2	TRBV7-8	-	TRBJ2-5	CASSLVSGGLAGGGETQYF	TGTGCCAGCAGCTTAGTTTCGGGGGGACTAGCGGGAGGAGGAGAGACCCAGTACTTC
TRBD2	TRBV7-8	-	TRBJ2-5	CASSFARPTGTSGRAFGETQYF	TGTGCCAGCAGCTTCGCCCGACCCACCGGGACTAGCGGGAGGGCCTTTGGGGAGACCCAGTACTTC
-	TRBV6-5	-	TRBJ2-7	CASSYGSPSEQYF	TGTGCCAGCAGTTACGGGTCCCCATCCGAGCAGTACTTC
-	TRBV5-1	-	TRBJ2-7	CASSLEALGREQYF	TGCGCCAGCAGCTTGGAGGCTTTAGGACGGGAGCAGTACTTC
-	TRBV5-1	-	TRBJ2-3	CASSLSGTSTDTQYF	TGCGCCAGCAGCTTGTCGGGGACCAGCACAGATACGCAGTATTTT
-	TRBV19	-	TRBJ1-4	CASSITTPVMNRKLFF	TGTGCCAGTAGTATAACGACCCCCGTAATGAATCGAAAACTGTTTTTT
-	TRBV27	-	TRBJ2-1	CAISPAEGSYNEQFF	TGTGCCATCTCCCCAGCGGAGGGGTCCTACAATGAGCAGTTCTTC
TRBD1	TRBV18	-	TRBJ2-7	CASSPGQGREQYF	TGTGCCAGCTCACCGGGACAGGGGCGCGAGCAGTACTTC
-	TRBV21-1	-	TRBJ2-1	CASSSRGSGITSYNEQFF	TGTGCCAGCAGCTCCCGGGGTAGCGGGATCACCTCCTACAATGAGCAGTTCTTC
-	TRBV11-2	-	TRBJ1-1	CASSGQTNTEAFF	TGTGCCAGCAGCGGGCAGACGAACACTGAAGCTTTCTTT
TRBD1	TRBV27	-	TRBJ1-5	CARVDRGCQPQHF	TGTGCCAGGGTGGACAGGGGCTGTCAGCCCCAGCATTTT